This T cell receptor beta chain was captured by sequencing in a study of T-cell reconstitution after alpha-beta-depleted transplantation in children. Molecular barcoding with unique molecular identifiers was used for the TCRbeta library. One entry per CDR3 protein, called by TCRdb with MiXCR from the PCR reads. The sample gives 120,000 to 150,000 distinct CDR3 sequences, around 8.8% of which show up once; 15% to 20% is in the top ten. With regard to this clonotype: Its antigen is still unknown. One base away lies a much larger clone, so this may be a sequencing read error.

Study-wide findings and caveats: After one year, T-cell counts and TCRbeta diversity mostly came from new T cells. Reportedly, roughly two months post-transplant, alpha-beta T cells arose from several hundred expanded graft clones.

Germline lookup yields CDR1 MNHEY and CDR2 SVGEGT. The CDR3 spans 12 residues. The chain has TRBV6-2 or TRBV6-3 and TRBJ2-1; D uncertain. This specimen was PBMCs, mostly from graft donor cells, taken 180 days after TCRalphabeta/CD19-depleted stem cell transplant. The sequence came from a female patient aged 2-9 years who had a stem cell transplant for congenital amegakaryocytic thrombocytopenia, so the T cells may come from the graft donor. Here the CDR3 DNA reads TGTGCCAACAGTTTTTGGACCGATGAGCAGTTCTTC. Translated: CANSFWTDEQFF.